What follows is one T cell receptor (beta chain) and its context. The entry originates in a study of cytomegalovirus exposure and HLA in healthy donors. With 60 Vbeta and 13 Jbeta primers, the PCR was carried out. Sequenced by immunoSEQ multiplex PCR; TCRdb stores in-frame clones only, minus some. The sample comprises about 93,000 clones, less than 80% of which are singletons, and 5.5% to 6.5% rests with the top ten. The germline V gene has CDR1 KGHSH and CDR2 LQKENI. Trimming at V came to 2 bases and at J to 1 base, leaving 7 bases not matched to a gene. The CDR3 consists of 17 residues. The sequence was obtained from a boy aged 5-17 years in good health and CMV-seropositive. Source material: PBMCs. The V gene is TRBV18, the J gene TRBJ2-4, with TRBD2 matching 8 bases. CDR3 sequence (DNA): TGTGCCAGCTCACCAAGTCCCCGGGGGGGTGCCAAAAACATTCAGTACTTC. It yields the protein CASSPSPRGGAKNIQYF.